This TCR beta chain was recorded in a study of OX40 agonist ivuxolimab in advanced cancers. Sequencing used immunoSEQ multiplex PCR; TCRdb keeps in-frame clones, though not all of them. The data contain 85,000 to 95,000 clones, 80% to 90% of them singletons. The germline V gene encodes CDR1 LNHNV and CDR2 YYDKDF (reference sequence). V was shortened by 0 bases and J by 4 bases, with 9 bases between the two germline ends. The CDR3 runs to 14 residues. The input for sequencing was CD4+ or CD8+ T cells sorted from blood, taken in a trial of the OX40 agonist ivuxolimab. This receptor was obtained from an adult with an advanced solid tumor such as melanoma, head and neck, liver or kidney cancer. V usage is TRBV15 and J usage is TRBJ1-2; D not certain. Written as DNA, the CDR3 is TGTGCCACCAGCAGAGAAAGAGGGATCTATGGCTACACCTTC. Translated, it gives CATSRERGIYGYTF.